The 12 T cell receptor beta chains below all came from one sample that was sequenced in a study of blood T cell repertoires in COVID-19. Clones were read by immunoSEQ multiplex PCR, and TCRdb kept only the in-frame ones, dropping some. The sample holds just under 45,000 clones, 87% seen once. The specimen was peripheral blood. The receptors were gathered from a woman older than 75 in a cohort sampled during active or convalescent COVID-19.

The chain employs TRBV27 and TRBJ1-5, with unresolved D. Trimming stripped 6 bases from V and 3 bases from J, with 12 bases between. This CDR3 contains 14 residues. Germline V CDR1 and CDR2: MNHEY, SMNVEV (reference sequence). CDR3 coding DNA: TGTGCCAGCAGCTACAGTCCTAACAATCAGCCCCAGCATTTT. This translates into CASSYSPNNQPQHF.

This chain connects TRBV7-2 to TRBJ2-6, with D possibly being TRBD1 (6 bases). The CDR3 runs to 15 residues. V was clipped by 11 bases and J by 2 bases, with 16 bases between them. Germline CDR1 SGHTA, CDR2 FQGNSA. CDR3 bases: TGTGCCTCCTCCTCCAGGGGCACTGGGGCCAACGTCCTGACTTTC. Translating gives CASSSRGTGANVLTF. The full variable domain, completed using reference TRBV7-2 and TRBJ2-6, is GAGVSQSPSNKVTEKGKDVELRCDPISGHTALYWYRQSLGQGLEFLIYFQGNSAPDKSGLPSDRFSAERTGGSVSTLTIQRTQQEDSAVYLCASSSRGTGANVLTFGAGSRLTVL.

The chain couples TRBV6-2 or TRBV6-3 to TRBJ1-1; D unclear. The CDR3 is 12 residues long. The V end was cut by 2 bases, the J end by 6 bases, with 7 bases between. The germline gives CDR1 MNHEY, CDR2 SVGEGT. CDR3 nucleotide sequence: TGTGCCAGCAGTTACAGCGGCGCTGAAGCTTTCTTT. It encodes CASSYSGAEAFF.

The chain employs TRBV3-1 (or the pseudogene TRBV3-2) and TRBJ1-2; 10 bases are a match to TRBD1. The CDR3 loop spans 14 amino acids. J was trimmed by 3 bases and V by 7 bases; bases with no gene match: 5. CDR1 LGHDT and CDR2 YNNKEL come from the germline V gene (reference sequence). The CDR3 loop reads CASNDRGLDYGYTF. In nucleotides, the CDR3 is TGTGCCAGCAACGACAGGGGGCTTGACTATGGCTACACCTTC.

The chain combines TRBV30 with TRBJ2-2; D call uncertain. This CDR3 has 11 amino acids. V lost 4 bases and J 3 bases, leaving 3 bases between the germline ends. The germline V gene encodes CDR1 GTSNPN and CDR2 SVGIG (reference sequence). CDR3 DNA sequence: TGTGCCTGGACTCACACCGGGGAGCTGTTTTTT. Translated: CAWTHTGELFF.

The chain's CDR3 is CAIRGTGGFYEQYF. CDR3 bases: TGTGCCATCAGAGGGACAGGGGGGTTCTACGAGCAGTACTTC. This chain links TRBV10-3 with TRBJ2-7; 11 nucleotides match TRBD1. Germline V CDR1 and CDR2: ENHRY, SYGVKD. J lost 3 bases, V lost 6 bases, and 4 bases had no gene match. This CDR3 is built from 14 residues.

The rearrangement uses TRBV7-9 and TRBJ2-7; 7 bases fit TRBD2. V gave up 5 bases and J gave up 4 bases; unmatched junction bases: 11. The CDR3 totals 15 residues. Looked up from germline, CDR1 is SEHNR and CDR2 is FQNEAQ (reference sequence). The CDR3 bases are TGTGCCAGCAGCCCTTTAGCGGGTGCCCCGTACGAGCAGTACTTC. This gives the protein CASSPLAGAPYEQYF.

The J gene is TRBJ1-2, the V gene TRBV5-4; maybe TRBD1 (5 bases). The CDR3 contains 16 residues. The germline CDR1 and CDR2 sequences are SGHNT and YYREEE (reference sequence). V dropped 0 bases and J dropped 1 base, with 13 bases sitting between them. CDR3 region: CASSLAGEGFNYGYTF. CDR3 nucleotide sequence: TGTGCCAGCAGCTTGGCGGGGGAAGGGTTTAACTATGGCTACACCTTC. Looking up the rest from reference TRBV5-4 and TRBJ1-2 gives the full variable domain: ETGVTQSPTHLIKTRGQQVTLRCSSQSGHNTVSWYQQALGQGPQFIFQYYREEENGRGNFPPRFSGLQFPNYSSELNVNALELDDSALYLCASSLAGEGFNYGYTFGSGTRLTVV.

The V and J genes are TRBV9 and TRBJ1-1, with D perhaps matching TRBD1 (6 bases). V lost 0 bases and J 6 bases, leaving 15 bases between the germline ends. CDR1 and CDR2 (germline): SGDLS, YYNGEE. CDR3 size: 15 residues. As DNA, the CDR3 is TGTGCCAGCAGCGTAGGAGGCAGGGGTAGCTCTGAAGCTTTCTTT. The encoded protein is CASSVGGRGSSEAFF.

The genes are TRBV5-4 and TRBJ2-3; tentative D call: TRBD1 (6 bases). Trimming stripped 4 bases from V and 2 bases from J, with 11 bases between. The CDR3 totals 14 residues. Germline assignment: CDR1 SGHNT and CDR2 YYREEE (reference sequence). The CDR3: CASSPRDTTDTQYF. For the CDR3, the DNA is TGTGCCAGCAGCCCACGGGACACCACAGATACGCAGTATTTT.

V is TRBV7-9 and J is TRBJ2-2, with D perhaps TRBD2 (6 bases). Germline V gene sequence: CDR1 SEHNR, CDR2 FQNEAQ (reference sequence). The CDR3 contains 14 residues. V dropped 1 base and J dropped 11 bases, with 14 bases sitting between them. CDR3: CASSLEISAGELFF. In DNA, the CDR3 is TGTGCCAGCAGCTTAGAGATTTCAGCGGGCGAGCTGTTTTTT.

The table lists this clone with a count of one. V and J are TRBV29-1 and TRBJ1-2, with 8 bases fitting TRBD1. Per germline, CDR1 SQVTM and CDR2 ANQGSEA. With 0 bases clipped from V and 6 bases from J, the junction kept 3 bases outside the gene matches. The length of the CDR3 is 13 residues. The CDR3, as DNA: TGCAGCGTTGAAGATCCGACAGGGGATGGCTACACCTTC. This encodes CSVEDPTGDGYTF. Supplemented by reference TRBV29-1 and TRBJ1-2, the full variable domain reads SAVISQKPSRDICQRGTSLTIQCQVDSQVTMMFWYRQQPGQSLTLIATANQGSEATYESGFVIDKFPISRPNLTFSTLTVSNMSPEDSSIYLCSVEDPTGDGYTFGSGTRLTVV.